These 32 T cell receptor beta chains were sequenced from one sample in a study of cytomegalovirus exposure and HLA in healthy donors (dated by TCRdb to about 2017). Libraries came from the immunoSEQ multiplex PCR assay. TCRdb mirrors the immuneACCESS table, restricted to in-frame sequences. Some clones are absent from its copies; in checked studies, under half trace to an unresolved V gene, and the reason for the others is unknown. The sample table holds 35,000 to 50,000 clones, of which approximately 93% were seen once. Of the sample, approximately 2% is held by the ten largest clones. The sample was PBMCs. The receptors stem from a woman aged 18-30 years in good health and CMV-seronegative.

The chain has TRBV10-3 and TRBJ2-3; 9 nucleotides match TRBD1. From germline, CDR1 is ENHRY and CDR2 SYGVKD. Trimming removed 0 bases from V and 4 bases from J; junction bases left unmatched: 2. The CDR3 covers 15 residues. In DNA form, the CDR3 reads TGTGCCATCAGTGAGTCACAGGGGGCCGCAGATACGCAGTATTTT. This translates into CAISESQGAADTQYF.

The CDR3 loop reads CASRRQGSQETQYF. In DNA, the CDR3 is TGCGCCAGCAGGAGACAGGGTTCTCAAGAGACCCAGTACTTC. The chain couples TRBV5-1 to TRBJ2-5, with 7 bases identical to TRBD1. The CDR3 has 14 amino acids. Unmatched junction bases numbered 6, after V lost 5 bases and J lost 2 bases. CDR1 SGHRS and CDR2 YFSETQ come from the germline V gene. Using reference TRBV5-1 and TRBJ2-5 for the parts outside the CDR3, the full variable domain is KAGVTQTPRYLIKTRGQQVTLSCSPISGHRSVSWYQQTPGQGLQFLFEYFSETQRNKGNFPGRFSGRQFSNSRSEMNVSTLELGDSALYLCASRRQGSQETQYFGPGTRLLVL.

V is TRBV9 and J is TRBJ1-4; 9 nucleotides line up with TRBD1. Germline loops: CDR1 SGDLS, CDR2 YYNGEE. This CDR3 region has 13 residues. V lost 4 bases, J lost 11 bases, and 6 bases stayed unmatched. CDR3 DNA sequence: TGTGCCAGCAGCTCCCGGGACAGGGATAAACTGTTTTTT. Residues: CASSSRDRDKLFF.

The V and J genes are TRBV5-1 and TRBJ2-7, with 8 bases aligning to TRBD1. The J segment lost 5 bases and the V segment lost 4 bases, leaving 8 bases of the junction unmatched. In germline, CDR1 is SGHRS, CDR2 YFSETQ. The CDR3 is made up of 14 amino acids. The CDR3: CASSPNDRGHEQYF. As DNA, the CDR3 is TGCGCCAGCAGCCCTAATGACAGGGGACACGAGCAGTACTTC.

The chain has TRBV12-5 and TRBJ2-2; D is perhaps TRBD2 (5 bases). The CDR3 is made up of 14 amino acids. Germline lookup yields CDR1 LGHNT and CDR2 FRNRAP. V was shortened by 3 bases and J by 1 base, with 6 bases between the two germline ends. The CDR3 DNA is TGTGCTAGTGGTTTAAGCGGGAACACCGGGGAGCTGTTTTTT. This sequence encodes CASGLSGNTGELFF.

J is TRBJ2-5 and V is TRBV18; perhaps TRBD1 as D (5 bases). There are 16 residues in the CDR3. Germline CDR1 and CDR2: KGHSH and LQKENI. Trimming stripped 4 bases from V and 4 bases from J, with 19 bases between. CDR3 loop: CASSRLEVGVGETQYF. As DNA, the CDR3 is TGTGCCAGCTCACGACTTGAAGTAGGGGTGGGAGAGACCCAGTACTTC. Using reference TRBV18 and TRBJ2-5 for the parts outside the CDR3, the full variable domain is NAGVMQNPRHLVRRRGQEARLRCSPMKGHSHVYWYRQLPEEGLKFMVYLQKENIIDESGMPKERFSAEFPKEGPSILRIQQVVRGDSAAYFCASSRLEVGVGETQYFGPGTRLLVL.

V usage is TRBV6-5 and J usage is TRBJ1-2; TRBD1 matches at 9 bases. The trim removed 5 bases at V and 7 bases at J, leaving 5 bases unmatched. The CDR3 sequence is 13 residues long. Germline V CDR1 and CDR2: MNHEY, SVGAGI. CDR3 coding DNA: TGTGCCAGCAGTAAAGGACAGGGGTCTGGCTACACCTTC. Protein: CASSKGQGSGYTF.

This chain links TRBV11-2 with TRBJ2-3; D remains unclear. Trimming took 1 base from V and 0 from J, leaving 11 bases between them. The CDR3 runs to 16 residues. The V gene's germline CDR1 is SGHAT and CDR2 FQNNGV. The CDR3 here is CASSLARASSTDTQYF. CDR3 DNA: TGTGCCAGCAGCTTAGCACGAGCGTCTAGCACAGATACGCAGTATTTT.

The chain has TRBV7-9 and TRBJ2-7; D possibly corresponds to TRBD1 (5 bases). The CDR3 consists of 14 residues. Germline lookup yields CDR1 SEHNR and CDR2 FQNEAQ (reference sequence). V was pared by 5 bases and J by 2 bases, with 13 bases between. CDR3 sequence reads: CASSASVGAYEQYF. DNA of the CDR3: TGTGCCAGCAGCGCTTCCGTAGGGGCCTACGAGCAGTACTTC.

The chain combines TRBV27 with TRBJ2-5; 13 nucleotides align to TRBD2. V was pared by 0 bases and J by 5 bases, with 6 bases of the junction left unmatched. The CDR3 runs 17 residues. Germline V CDR1 and CDR2: MNHEY, SMNVEV (reference sequence). The CDR3 DNA sequence: TGTGCCAGCAGTTTATCGTGGACTAGCGGGGGTGGGGAGACCCAGTACTTC. It specifies CASSLSWTSGGGETQYF.

A note on this clone: Other DNA sequences in this sample translate to the same CDR3. The CDR3 region is CASSLAGGTGELFF. The CDR3 bases are TGTGCCAGCAGTCTAGCGGGGGGCACCGGGGAGCTGTTTTTT. The chain couples TRBV6-4 to TRBJ2-2; TRBD2 agrees at 11 bases. The CDR3 is made up of 14 amino acids. Unmatched junction bases numbered 0, after V lost 5 bases and J lost 4 bases. CDR1 and CDR2 (germline): MRHNA, SNTAGT.

V gene TRBV5-1 combines with J gene TRBJ2-5; 9 nucleotides line up with TRBD2. Per the germline V gene, CDR1 is SGHRS and CDR2 is YFSETQ. V shed 5 bases and J 5 bases; nucleotides not matched to a gene: 1. The CDR3 sequence is 12 residues long. CDR3 sequence: CASRAGGETQYF. The DNA of the CDR3 is TGCGCCAGCAGGGCGGGGGGGGAGACCCAGTACTTC.

The genes are TRBV28 and TRBJ2-7; 8 bases line up with TRBD2. The germline CDR1 and CDR2 sequences are MDHEN and SYDVKM. This CDR3 contains 15 residues. Trimming removed 5 bases from V and 4 bases from J; junction bases left unmatched: 10. The CDR3 here is CASSLGGSGKYEQYF. The DNA of the CDR3 is TGTGCCAGCAGTCTTGGGGGTAGCGGGAAATACGAGCAGTACTTC.

By share, this clone ranks as medium-sized. The CDR3 bases are TGTGCCAGCGCGCCGGGACAGGGATTTAATGAGCAGTTCTTC. Encoded protein: CASAPGQGFNEQFF. V usage is TRBV6-1 and J usage is TRBJ2-1; 9 positions agree with TRBD1. Trimming took 8 bases from V and 7 from J; bases not matched to a gene: 9. The CDR3 spans 14 residues. CDR1 MNHNS and CDR2 SASEGT come from the germline V gene.

The chain couples TRBV7-2 to TRBJ2-5; TRBD2 aligns across 9 bases. J gave up 11 bases and V 2 bases, and 9 bases lay outside the gene matches. CDR3 length: 14 amino acids. Germline V gene lookup returns CDR1 SGHTA and CDR2 FQGNSA. CDR3 DNA: TGTGCCAGCAGCTTAATGTTAGCGGGGGAAGAGCAGTACTTC. It specifies CASSLMLAGEEQYF.

The chain combines TRBV28 with TRBJ1-5, with D perhaps matching TRBD1 (5 bases). The V gene's germline CDR1 is MDHEN and CDR2 SYDVKM. With 5 bases removed from V and 4 bases from J, the gap between germline ends came to 9 bases. This CDR3 is built from 13 residues. CDR3 in DNA: TGTGCCAGCAGTGGGGCCATAAATCAGCCCCAGCATTTT. Its translation: CASSGAINQPQHF.

The chain has TRBV6-6 and TRBJ1-1; 9 bases agree with TRBD1. Germline CDR1 and CDR2: MNHNY and SVGAGI (reference sequence). Unmatched junction bases numbered 10, after V lost 6 bases and J lost 5 bases. CDR3 length: 15 amino acids. This CDR3 is CASSQQTGGDTEAFF. The CDR3, as DNA: TGTGCCAGCAGCCAACAGACAGGGGGGGATACTGAAGCTTTCTTT.

The chain has TRBV7-2 and TRBJ2-1, with D maybe TRBD2 (6 bases). The CDR3 consists of 11 residues. V dropped 5 bases and J dropped 12 bases, with 11 bases sitting between them. Germline values: CDR1 SGHTA, CDR2 FQGNSA. CDR3 DNA sequence: TGTGCCAGCAGCCTGGGGGGTCGGCAGTTCTTC. Its protein product is CASSLGGRQFF. The entire variable domain, with the rest obtained from reference TRBV7-2 and TRBJ2-1, is as follows: GAGVSQSPSNKVTEKGKDVELRCDPISGHTALYWYRQSLGQGLEFLIYFQGNSAPDKSGLPSDRFSAERTGGSVSTLTIQRTQQEDSAVYLCASSLGGRQFFGPGTRLTVL.

This chain connects TRBV7-9 to TRBJ1-2; D is ambiguous. This CDR3 spans 13 amino acids. Germline V gene lookup returns CDR1 SEHNR and CDR2 FQNEAQ (reference sequence). Between the trimmed V and J ends, which lost 3 bases and 2 bases, there was a span of 7 bases. The CDR3 spells CASSLPGNYGYTF. In DNA form, the CDR3 reads TGTGCCAGCAGCTTGCCCGGGAACTATGGCTACACCTTC.

CDR3 protein: CASSQKAPDTQYF. CDR3 DNA: TGTGCCAGCAGCCAAAAAGCCCCCGATACGCAGTATTTT. The V gene is TRBV14, the J gene TRBJ2-3; D is undetermined. This CDR3 spans 13 amino acids. From germline, CDR1 is SGHDN and CDR2 FVKESK. V was trimmed by 2 bases and J by 6 bases, leaving 9 bases between them.

The J gene is TRBJ1-5, the V gene TRBV27, with 7 bases aligning to TRBD1. From germline, CDR1 is MNHEY and CDR2 SMNVEV (reference sequence). The CDR3 is made up of 16 amino acids. V trimming: 5 bases; J trimming: 3 bases; junction bases outside the gene matches: 10. CDR3 DNA: TGTGCCAGCAGTCCACTACAGGGGAACCCCAATCAGCCCCAGCATTTT. Its translation is CASSPLQGNPNQPQHF.

V usage is TRBV9 and J usage is TRBJ2-3; tentatively, D is TRBD2 (6 bases). The germline V and J ends were trimmed by 4 bases and 5 bases, with 20 bases remaining between them. This CDR3 has 16 amino acids. Germline CDR1 reads SGDLS; CDR2 reads YYNGEE. Here the CDR3 DNA reads TGTGCCAGCAGCTCCCGACTAGGAGAGCGTGGAGATACGCAGTATTTT. Its protein is CASSSRLGERGDTQYF.

The V gene is TRBV28, the J gene TRBJ2-2; 11 bases are a match to TRBD2. This CDR3 spans 17 amino acids. CDR1 and CDR2 (germline): MDHEN, SYDVKM. J lost 2 bases, V lost 8 bases, and 10 bases had no gene match. CDR3 sequence (DNA): TGTGCCAGCTCTCACTCGGGACTAGCGGTTAACACCGGGGAGCTGTTTTTT. It translates to CASSHSGLAVNTGELFF.

The V call is TRBV4-2, the J call TRBJ1-2; tentatively, D is TRBD1 (5 bases). V dropped 0 bases and J dropped 6 bases, with 8 bases sitting between them. Germline CDR1 LGHNA, CDR2 YNFKEQ. The CDR3 covers 13 residues. This CDR3 is CASSQEGDHGYTF. CDR3 nucleotides: TGTGCCAGCAGCCAAGAAGGGGATCATGGCTACACCTTC.

The J gene is TRBJ2-7, the V gene TRBV7-2; 10 nucleotides line up with TRBD2. CDR3 size: 14 residues. Germline V gene lookup returns CDR1 SGHTA and CDR2 FQGNSA. The V segment lost 5 bases and the J segment 3 bases; nucleotides outside the gene matches: 4. The CDR3 coding sequence is TGTGCCAGCAGCCCTAGCGGGGGATTCTACGAGCAGTACTTC. As protein: CASSPSGGFYEQYF. Full variable domain (rest looked up from reference TRBV7-2 and TRBJ2-7): GAGVSQSPSNKVTEKGKDVELRCDPISGHTALYWYRQSLGQGLEFLIYFQGNSAPDKSGLPSDRFSAERTGGSVSTLTIQRTQQEDSAVYLCASSPSGGFYEQYFGPGTRLTVT.

The V call is TRBV28, the J call TRBJ2-5, with 7 positions matching TRBD1. Unmatched junction bases numbered 2, after V lost 1 base and J lost 3 bases. The CDR3 is made up of 14 amino acids. Germline V gene data show CDR1 as MDHEN and CDR2 as SYDVKM. The DNA for the CDR3 is TGTGCCAGCAGTTTATCCGGGACAGAAGAGACCCAGTACTTC. Translating gives CASSLSGTEETQYF.

J is TRBJ2-4 and V is TRBV7-9; 7 positions agree with TRBD2. Losses at the gene ends were 5 bases for V and 2 bases for J; bases not matched to a gene: 6. CDR1 is SEHNR and CDR2 is FQNEAQ in the germline V gene (reference sequence). The CDR3 is 15 amino acids. CDR3 DNA sequence: TGTGCCAGCAGCCCGACGGGGGGTTCCAAAAACATTCAGTACTTC. Protein: CASSPTGGSKNIQYF.

The CDR3 protein is CAGRDRSDTQYF. The CDR3 DNA reads as TGTGCCGGCCGGGACAGGTCAGATACGCAGTATTTT. The chain uses TRBV2 and TRBJ2-3; TRBD1 matches at 8 bases. This CDR3 has 12 amino acids. Germline assignment: CDR1 SNHLY and CDR2 FYNNEI. V lost 11 bases and J lost 4; bases outside the gene matches: 5.

This chain uses TRBV5-1 with TRBJ1-1; maybe TRBD1 (6 bases). CDR3 length equals 15 residues. Germline assignment: CDR1 SGHRS and CDR2 YFSETQ. Between the trimmed V and J ends, which lost 0 bases and 5 bases, there was a span of 14 bases. The CDR3 spells CASSLEVQGYTEAFF. CDR3 bases: TGCGCCAGCAGCTTGGAAGTACAGGGCTATACTGAAGCTTTCTTT.

Comments on this clone: This same CDR3 is encoded by further DNA sequences in the sample. The CDR3 is CASSITGGAGNQPQHF. DNA of the CDR3: TGTGCCAGTAGTATAACAGGGGGCGCCGGGAATCAGCCCCAGCATTTT. This chain uses TRBV19 with TRBJ1-5; 9 positions match TRBD1. Germline CDR1 is LNHDA and CDR2 is SQIVND (reference sequence). This CDR3 has 16 amino acids. J gave up 4 bases and V 2 bases, and 6 bases lay outside the gene matches.

V and J are TRBV19 and TRBJ1-5, with 7 bases that match TRBD1. V was clipped by 7 bases and J by 6 bases; unmatched bases: 6. In germline, CDR1 is LNHDA, CDR2 SQIVND (reference sequence). The CDR3 runs 13 residues. The CDR3 coding sequence is TGTGCCAGTAACAGACAGGGAGGTCAGCCCCAGCATTTT. The encoded protein is CASNRQGGQPQHF. The full variable domain, completed using reference TRBV19 and TRBJ1-5, is DGGITQSPKYLFRKEGQNVTLSCEQNLNHDAMYWYRQDPGQGLRLIYYSQIVNDFQKGDIAEGYSVSREKKESFPLTVTSAQKNPTAFYLCASNRQGGQPQHFGDGTRLSIL.

This rearrangement joins TRBV19 to TRBJ2-2; possible D gene TRBD1, 6 bases. The CDR3 covers 14 residues. Between the trimmed V and J ends, which lost 3 bases and 6 bases, there was a span of 11 bases. In germline, CDR1 is LNHDA, CDR2 SQIVND (reference sequence). The CDR3 loop is CASSIQGRAGELFF. The CDR3 nucleotides are TGTGCCAGTAGTATTCAGGGGCGGGCCGGGGAGCTGTTTTTT.